This is a list of T cell receptor beta chains from one sample in a study of cytomegalovirus exposure and HLA in healthy donors. The protocol was immunoSEQ multiplex PCR, while the TCRdb copy is restricted to in-frame clones and leaves out a portion. This table holds about 160,000 clones, approximately 86% found once. Sequenced sample: PBMCs. These receptors were taken from a woman aged 18-29 years in good health and CMV-seronegative. CDR3s include the opening cysteine and the closing phenylalanine or tryptophan. Size tells how often a clone was seen (once, few, many) or the class of an expanded clone, and some rows leave it out.

V gene	J gene	clone size	CDR3 protein
TRBV14	TRBJ1-3	-	CASRLTGNTIYF
TRBV4-2	TRBJ2-2	-	CASGPPSSGGAHDTGELFF
TRBV28	TRBJ1-2	-	CASSAAQSGYTF
TRBV7-8	TRBJ1-5	few	CASSGTGRGNQPQHF
TRBV27	TRBJ1-2	-	CASSLSGRGNPAIRGYTF
TRBV14	TRBJ1-6	-	CASSPWTVSPLHF
TRBV7-9	TRBJ2-1	-	CASSLSGLMKEQFF
TRBV7-6	TRBJ2-7	few	CASSSASGNEQYF
TRBV5-1	TRBJ2-5	-	CASSLLPLQGQETQYF
TRBV6-1	TRBJ1-4	-	CASSVRGTNEKLFF
TRBV2	TRBJ1-1	-	CASNLGLMNTEAFF
TRBV6-5	TRBJ1-2	-	CASSRTVNYGYTF
TRBV5-1	TRBJ1-2	-	CASSLLDKGADGYTF
TRBV7-9	TRBJ2-1	-	CASSPSSGGSNEQFF
TRBV9	TRBJ2-3	-	CASSVSRGLAGSTDTQYF
TRBV5-1	TRBJ1-4	-	CASSLATTRNEKLFF
TRBV15	TRBJ2-2	few	CATRDPGQGDTGELFF
TRBV6-1	TRBJ1-6	-	CASSEGKQWSPLHF
TRBV19	TRBJ1-2	-	CASSIDPRDREAGYTF
TRBV5-6	TRBJ2-5	-	CASSPWGGSARRETQYF
TRBV30	TRBJ1-3	once	CAWGGWGTIYF
TRBV10-3	TRBJ2-7	-	CATAAFGQGRSSYEQYF
TRBV6-5	TRBJ2-7	-	CASSPLTSGGAEQYF
TRBV5-6	TRBJ2-3	-	CASSLVVAGVSTDTQYF
TRBV2	TRBJ2-2	-	CASSFLTSARVANTGELFF
TRBV7-8	TRBJ1-1	few	CASSPRGPRANTEAFF
TRBV4-2	TRBJ1-1	-	CASSHGDSEAFF
TRBV6-5	TRBJ2-2	-	CASSQGAGGELFF
TRBV7-9	TRBJ2-3	many	CASSLAGTTHTQYF